The subject of this entry is one T cell receptor beta chain. This sample was taken from a study of cytomegalovirus exposure and HLA in healthy donors. Use of 60 Vbeta and 13 Jbeta primers characterized the PCR. Assay used: immunoSEQ multiplex PCR; TCRdb lists only in-frame clones, some missing. The sample lists about 160,000 clones, 81% occurring once. The sequenced sample was PBMCs. This TCR derives from a man aged 50 to 60 in good health and CMV-seropositive.

The CDR3 region has the DNA TGTGCCAGCAGTCACTGGACAGGGGGCAACAAAAACATTCAGTACTTC. Translating gives CASSHWTGGNKNIQYF. The chain couples TRBV6-6 to TRBJ2-4; 11 bases map to TRBD1. The trim removed 5 bases at V and 3 bases at J, leaving 6 bases unmatched. Germline CDR1 reads MNHNY; CDR2 reads SVGAGI (reference sequence). The CDR3 totals 16 residues.